A selection of T cell receptor beta chains follows, all from one sample in a study of T cell changes during pregnancy in multiple sclerosis. Assay: immunoSEQ multiplex PCR; the TCRdb copy retains only in-frame clones and omits some. The table shows around 74,000 clones, with less than 90% occurring only once. Specimen: peripheral blood, collected before pregnancy. These receptors originate from a female donor with multiple sclerosis, enrolled in a pregnancy study. The CDR3 runs from the conserved cysteine through the conserved F or W. The D gene is left open where the match is weak. Clone size is given for some rows only: seen once, a few or many times, or a class if the clone is expanded.

J gene | V gene | clone size | D gene | CDR3 DNA | CDR3 protein
TRBJ1-1 | TRBV2 | . | TRBD1 | TGTGCCAGCAACCCCGACAGGGGGCCGATCACTGAAGCTTTCTTT | CASNPDRGPITEAFF
TRBJ1-1 | TRBV10-3 | . | TRBD1 | TGTGCCATCAGGGGGACAGGGGCTATGAACACTGAAGCTTTCTTT | CAIRGTGAMNTEAFF
TRBJ1-3 | TRBV19 | . | . | TGTGCCAGTAGTATGGAGGGCGACGACGGAAACACCATATATTTT | CASSMEGDDGNTIYF
TRBJ1-3 | TRBV5-1 | . | . | TGCGCCAGCGGTTTCGGGACTGTAGGAAACACCATATATTTT | CASGFGTVGNTIYF
TRBJ2-2 | TRBV7-8 | . | TRBD2 | TGTGCCAGCTGGACTAGCGGGAGAGCTCACACCGGGGAGCTGTTTTTT | CASWTSGRAHTGELFF
TRBJ2-7 | TRBV30 | . | TRBD1 | TGTGCCTGGACCGGGACAGGGGATTACGAGCAGTACTTC | CAWTGTGDYEQYF
TRBJ2-3 | TRBV7-8 | . | TRBD2 | TGTGCCAGCAGTCTAGCGGGAGGGCCGGTCTCAGATACGCAGTATTTT | CASSLAGGPVSDTQYF
TRBJ2-7 | TRBV7-8 | once | TRBD2 | TGTGCCAGCAGCTTAGACCGGACTAGCACCTTTCCTACGAGACAGTACTTC | CASSLDRTSTFPTRQYF
TRBJ1-6 | TRBV30 | . | . | TGTGCCTGGAGTGACGCGAGGAGGGACCTAAACTTT | CAWSDARRDLNF
TRBJ2-3 | TRBV6-1 | . | . | TGTGCCAGCAGGAAAAGCTCGAACGCAGATACGCAGTATTTT | CASRKSSNADTQYF
TRBJ2-1 | TRBV4-3 | . | . | TGCGCCAGCAGCCTCTCCGTGGGGGCCGACAATGAGCAGTTCTTC | CASSLSVGADNEQFF
TRBJ2-7 | TRBV30 | . | . | TGTGCCTGGAGTCCGGCGGTCTACGAGCAGTACTTC | CAWSPAVYEQYF
TRBJ1-1 | TRBV4-3 | . | TRBD1 | TGCGCCAGCAGCTATACTCCCGGGACAGGGGGGATTGAAGCTTTCTTT | CASSYTPGTGGIEAFF
TRBJ1-5 | TRBV6-1 | . | . | TGTGCCAGCAGTGGGACTCTTCAGCCCCAGCATTTT | CASSGTLQPQHF
TRBJ1-5 | TRBV4-3 | . | TRBD1 | TGCGCCAGCAGCCAAGCCACTCGGGCCACCGGGACAGAGATCTATAGCAATCAGCCCCAGCATTTT | CASSQATRATGTEIYSNQPQHF
TRBJ2-7 | TRBV7-6 | . | . | TGTGCCAGCAGCTTAGGGGGCTTTAACGAGCAGTACTTC | CASSLGGFNEQYF
TRBJ1-2 | TRBV20-1 | . | TRBD1 | TGCAGTGTTTTGGAGACAGGGCATCAGACCTTC | CSVLETGHQTF
TRBJ2-5 | TRBV5-3 | . | . | TGTGCCAGAAAAGTTAAGGTAAGGCGGCAAGAGACCCAGTACTTC | CARKVKVRRQETQYF
TRBJ2-3 | TRBV27 | . | TRBD2 | TGTGCCAGCAGTTATCGGACTAGCGGGAGAGATACGCAGTATTTT | CASSYRTSGRDTQYF
TRBJ1-4 | TRBV9 | . | . | TGTGCCAGCAGCGTCTCAGGCGCTGCTAATGAAAAACTGTTTTTT | CASSVSGAANEKLFF
TRBJ1-1 | TRBV6-5 | few | . | TGTGCCAGCAGTTACTCGATGGTAGGGGAGAACACTGAAGCTTTCTTT | CASSYSMVGENTEAFF
TRBJ1-3 | TRBV4-2 | . | . | TGTGCCAGCAGCCAAGCCCTAAACAGGGCTGGAAACACCATATATTTT | CASSQALNRAGNTIYF
TRBJ1-2 | TRBV7-9 | . | . | TGTGCCAGCAGCCGGAAGCCGGGAGGCTACACCTTC | CASSRKPGGYTF
TRBJ1-3 | TRBV21-1 | few | . | TGTGCCAGCAGCAAAGCTGGGGGGGTCCCGAGCTCTGGAAACACCATATATTTT | CASSKAGGVPSSGNTIYF
TRBJ2-7 | TRBV27 | . | . | TGTGCCAGCAGTTTTACTAACTCCGAGCAGTACTTC | CASSFTNSEQYF
TRBJ1-1 | TRBV6-5 | . | . | TGTGCCAGCAGTTACGGGGGCCGGAACACTGAAGCTTTCTTT | CASSYGGRNTEAFF
TRBJ2-7 | TRBV5-1 | . | TRBD2 | TGCGCCAGCAGCTTGAGAGCGGGACCCCTTTACGAGCAGTACTTC | CASSLRAGPLYEQYF
TRBJ2-5 | TRBV2 | . | TRBD2 | TGTGCCAGCAGTGAGGGTGGCGGGGGGGCCCTTGAGACCCAGTACTTC | CASSEGGGGALETQYF
TRBJ1-1 | TRBV9 | . | TRBD1 | TGTGCCAGCAGCGTAGGGGACAGGGGATACACTGAAGCTTTCTTT | CASSVGDRGYTEAFF
TRBJ1-4 | TRBV15 | . | . | TGTGCCACCAGCAGAGACCGGGGGGGCGGTAATGAAAAACTGTTTTTT | CATSRDRGGGNEKLFF
TRBJ1-2 | TRBV11-2 | . | . | TGTGCCAGCAGCTCCGGACAGAACTATGGCTACACCTTC | CASSSGQNYGYTF
TRBJ2-3 | TRBV9 | once | TRBD1 | TGTGCCAGCAGCGTCCGGACAAGTACAGGGGAGACAGATACGCAGTATTTT | CASSVRTSTGETDTQYF
TRBJ2-3 | TRBV27 | . | . | TGTGCCAGCAGCATTGGGACACAAGATACGCAGTATTTT | CASSIGTQDTQYF
TRBJ1-1 | TRBV19 | . | TRBD1 | TGTGCCAGTAGTATGGTGGGGGACAGGGCTAACACTGAAGCTTTCTTT | CASSMVGDRANTEAFF
TRBJ1-4 | TRBV6-6 | . | . | TGTGCCAGCAGTTACATGTTATATGAAAAACTGTTTTTT | CASSYMLYEKLFF
TRBJ1-5 | TRBV19 | . | TRBD1 | TGTGCCAGTAGTACGTACAGGGGCGGTGGCAATCAGCCCCAGCATTTT | CASSTYRGGGNQPQHF
TRBJ2-7 | TRBV11-1 | . | . | TGTGCCAGCAGCCCGACACTCTTCTACGAGCAGTACTTC | CASSPTLFYEQYF
TRBJ2-7 | TRBV19 | . | . | TGTGCCAGTAGTATGGGAGAGGGCTACGAGCAGTACTTC | CASSMGEGYEQYF
TRBJ2-5 | TRBV7-2 | . | TRBD2 | TGTGCCAGCAGCCGATCTCTTAGCGGGGGGTTCTCTAACCAAGAGACCCAGTACTTC | CASSRSLSGGFSNQETQYF